This T cell receptor (beta chain) was documented in a study of technical replicates of blood from a few donors. Germline lookup yields CDR1 SGHDN and CDR2 FVKESK. This CDR3 spans 14 amino acids. V was clipped by 4 bases and J by 5 bases, with 15 bases between them. Libraries were prepared by immunoSEQ multiplex PCR; TCRdb keeps only in-frame clonotypes and omits some of them. The sample lists approximately 15,000 clones; approximately 80% were seen once. This clone was recorded a few times. Sequences were obtained from PBMCs. The receptor was isolated from a human donor in good health. The chain combines TRBV14 with TRBJ2-7, with D unclear. The CDR3: CASSLFVTTDEQYF. CDR3 coding DNA: TGTGCCAGCAGCCTGTTCGTCACCACGGACGAGCAGTACTTC.